The rows below give T cell receptor beta chains drawn from one sample of a study of cytomegalovirus exposure and HLA in healthy donors. The method was immunoSEQ multiplex PCR; TCRdb's version includes in-frame clones alone and lacks a portion of them. The sample records 100,000 to 150,000 clones, roughly three quarters being singletons. The source material was PBMCs. Receptors originate from an older woman in good health and CMV-seronegative. Both conserved end residues are part of each CDR3. D genes are given only for firm matches. Not all rows give a size; the values are once, few, many and, for expanded clones, a class.

TRBD1	NA	TRBV18	TRBJ2-1	TGTGCCAGCTCAACTGGACAGGGGGCTAATGAGCAGTTCTTC	CASSTGQGANEQFF
NA	NA	TRBV5-1	TRBJ2-5	TGCGCCAGCAGCTTGGTCGTTCTTTCCGGAGAGACCCAGTACTTC	CASSLVVLSGETQYF
TRBD1	NA	TRBV6-5	TRBJ1-5	TGTGCCAGCCGGAGAACAGGGGTAGATCAGCCCCAGCATTTT	CASRRTGVDQPQHF
NA	NA	TRBV5-1	TRBJ2-1	TGCGCCAGCAGCTTCGGTAATTCCTACAATGAGCAGTTCTTC	CASSFGNSYNEQFF
TRBD2	NA	TRBV7-2	TRBJ2-1	TGTGCCAGCAGACCGGGACTAGCGGGGGTTCTTGAGCAGTTCTTC	CASRPGLAGVLEQFF
NA	NA	TRBV5-6	TRBJ2-7	TGTGCCAGCAGCTTGGAAGGGGGGGCCTACGAGCAGTACTTC	CASSLEGGAYEQYF
TRBD1	once	TRBV7-2	TRBJ1-1	TGTGCCAGCAGCTTTCAGGGGGCAATGAACACTGAAGCTTTCTTT	CASSFQGAMNTEAFF
TRBD2	NA	TRBV4-1	TRBJ2-1	TGCGCCAGCAGCCAAGGGCCGGGGGGGCGTAGTGAGCAGTTCTTC	CASSQGPGGRSEQFF
TRBD1	NA	TRBV5-1	TRBJ2-3	TGCGCCAGCAGCTACGGACAGGGAACAGATACGCAGTATTTT	CASSYGQGTDTQYF
TRBD2	NA	TRBV29-1	TRBJ2-3	TGCAGCGCCGAAGGCCTAGCGGGTCACTCCACAGATACGCAGTATTTT	CSAEGLAGHSTDTQYF
NA	NA	TRBV21-1	TRBJ1-5	TGTGCCAGCAGCAAGGTCGGACAGGGAGGTCAGCCCCAGCATTTT	CASSKVGQGGQPQHF
NA	NA	TRBV27	TRBJ2-1	TGTGCCAGCAGTCTCGCAGGCTCCTACAATGAGCAGTTCTTC	CASSLAGSYNEQFF
NA	NA	TRBV19	TRBJ2-7	TGTGCCAGTAGTATGTCAACAGGGACCTACGAGCAGTACTTC	CASSMSTGTYEQYF
NA	NA	TRBV5-1	TRBJ2-5	TGCGCCAGCAGACAAGACCAAGAGACCCAGTACTTC	CASRQDQETQYF
NA	NA	TRBV6-6	TRBJ1-2	TGTGCCAGCAGTTACTCGGCCGGGTATGGCTACACCTTC	CASSYSAGYGYTF
TRBD2	NA	TRBV4-1	TRBJ2-5	TGCGCCAGCAGCCTCCGACTAGCCCTCCCGGAGACCCAGTACTTC	CASSLRLALPETQYF
TRBD2	NA	TRBV5-1	TRBJ2-1	TGCGCCAGCTTCCCCGGGACTATCGGGTACAATGAGCAGTTCTTC	CASFPGTIGYNEQFF
TRBD1	NA	TRBV5-6	TRBJ1-2	TGTGCCAGCAGCTTGCTCGAGGACAGGCTTGAAGGCTACACCTTC	CASSLLEDRLEGYTF
NA	NA	TRBV4-1	TRBJ2-3	TGCGCCAGCAGCCGGGACATTGTTTATACAGATACGCAGTATTTT	CASSRDIVYTDTQYF
NA	NA	TRBV7-3	TRBJ1-3	TGTGCCAGCAGCTTATACTGGGGAAACACCATATATTTT	CASSLYWGNTIYF
TRBD1	NA	TRBV28	TRBJ1-2	TGTGCCAGCAGTTTACCCGGGACAGGGGTATATGGCTACACCTTC	CASSLPGTGVYGYTF
TRBD2	NA	TRBV4-1	TRBJ2-1	TGCGCCAGCAGCCAAGCGACTAGCGGGGGGGGTCGGTTTTTCAATGAGCAGTTCTTC	CASSQATSGGGRFFNEQFF
TRBD1	NA	TRBV6-6	TRBJ2-1	TGTGCCAGCAGAGGGACAGCCAAACCATTGGATGAGCAGTTCTTC	CASRGTAKPLDEQFF
NA	NA	TRBV5-1	TRBJ1-2	TGCGCCAGCAGCTTGGCAGGGGAAACTTACGGCTACACCTTC	CASSLAGETYGYTF
NA	NA	TRBV10-2	TRBJ2-7	TGCGCCAGCAGTGCCGGGACAAACTCCTACGAGCAGTACTTC	CASSAGTNSYEQYF
NA	NA	TRBV7-2	TRBJ2-7	TGTGCCAGCAGCTTATTTCCGAGCTCCTACGAGCAGTACTTC	CASSLFPSSYEQYF
NA	NA	TRBV9	TRBJ2-5	TGTGCCAGCAGCGCAGGCCCGTACCAAGAGACCCAGTACTTC	CASSAGPYQETQYF
TRBD1	NA	TRBV7-3	TRBJ2-3	TGTGCCAGCAGCCCACAGGGGGCACCCACAGATACGCAGTATTTT	CASSPQGAPTDTQYF
NA	few	TRBV28	TRBJ1-4	TGTGCCAGCAGTTTATGGGGCTCAACTAATGAAAAACTGTTTTTT	CASSLWGSTNEKLFF
NA	NA	TRBV6-6	TRBJ2-3	TGTGCCAGTGCATACCAGGGGACGCAGTATTTT	CASAYQGTQYF
NA	few	TRBV7-6	TRBJ2-3	TGTGCCAGCAGCCCCGGCACAGATACGCAGTATTTT	CASSPGTDTQYF
TRBD1	NA	TRBV27	TRBJ1-5	TGTGCCAGCAGCAGACAGGGAAATCAGCCCCAGCATTTT	CASSRQGNQPQHF
NA	NA	TRBV18	TRBJ2-3	TGTGCCAGCTCACCAGAGGGCCGGGGAGGAGATACGCAGTATTTT	CASSPEGRGGDTQYF
TRBD1	NA	TRBV5-1	TRBJ2-1	TGCGCCAGCAGCTTTATGACAGGGGTTAGGGATGAGCAGTTCTTC	CASSFMTGVRDEQFF
NA	NA	TRBV6-6	TRBJ1-1	TGTGCCAGCAGTATACAGGGTACGAACACTGAAGCTTTCTTT	CASSIQGTNTEAFF
TRBD2	NA	TRBV5-1	TRBJ2-7	TGCGCCAGCAGCGAAGGGTGGCTAGCGGGGGGACTTGAGCAGTACTTC	CASSEGWLAGGLEQYF
TRBD2	NA	TRBV4-1	TRBJ2-5	TGCGCCAGCAGCCAAGAAGGACTAGTGGGTAGGGGAGAGACCCAGTACTTC	CASSQEGLVGRGETQYF
NA	NA	TRBV5-1	TRBJ2-3	TGCGCCAGCAGCTTGGCCGCACCCCGGGGAGATACGCAGTATTTT	CASSLAAPRGDTQYF
NA	once	TRBV5-8	TRBJ1-2	TGTGCCAGCAGCGACGGGAGTCGCCCTAACTATGGCTACACCTTC	CASSDGSRPNYGYTF